This T cell receptor (beta chain) was observed in a study of human T cells and chemical hapten exposure. Study at large: DPC (0.01%) was patch tested on the upper back and read at 6 days. Overall study findings and caveats: Following DPC sensitization, TCRs present above 1 in 1000 frequency showed no change.

To note about this clonotype: Its antigen is unknown.

Within the library, unique molecular identifiers were attached to each individual cDNA molecule. TCRdb independently ran MiXCR on the RACE reads; one entry per CDR3 protein. This table holds fewer than 500,000 distinct CDR3 sequences, approximately 5.1% found once. This sample's time point: patch test 1, 2 weeks after DPC sensitization. Treatment meaning: therapeutic diphenylcyclopropenone sensitization with weekly scalp DPC. The specimen comprised whole blood, sampled in connection with sensitization to the hapten diphenylcyclopropenone (DPC). The sequence came from a woman aged 50 to 60 with alopecia areata. Some clones in this sample may be carry-over from other donors' samples.

CDR3: CASSVEKFGELFF. DNA of the CDR3: TGTGCCAGCAGTGTTGAGAAGTTCGGGGAGCTGTTTTTT. This chain connects TRBV2 to TRBJ2-2; D is unresolved. Germline V gene lookup returns CDR1 SNHLY and CDR2 FYNNEI. This CDR3 is 13 amino acids long. Trimming stripped 4 bases from V and 7 bases from J, with 10 bases between.